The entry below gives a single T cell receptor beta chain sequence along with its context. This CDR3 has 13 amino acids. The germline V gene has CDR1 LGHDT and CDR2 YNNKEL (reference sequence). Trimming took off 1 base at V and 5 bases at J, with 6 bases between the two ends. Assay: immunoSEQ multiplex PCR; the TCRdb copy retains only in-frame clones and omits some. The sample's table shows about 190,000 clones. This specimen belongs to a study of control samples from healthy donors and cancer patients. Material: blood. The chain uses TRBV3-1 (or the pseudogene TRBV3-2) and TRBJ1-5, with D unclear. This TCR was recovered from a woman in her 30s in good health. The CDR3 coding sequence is TGTGCCAGCAGCCAAGGTCCTTATCAGCCCCAGCATTTT. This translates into CASSQGPYQPQHF.